The 21 T cell receptor beta chains given below trace back to one sample, sequenced in a study of metastatic and nonmetastatic thyroid tumors. Via MiXCR, TCRdb re-called the PCR reads. The table lists about 11,000 clones, around two fifths of them singletons. Every patient underwent thyroid surgery untreated. Sequencing was carried out using tumor tissue. The receptors come from a female donor with papillary thyroid cancer or a benign thyroid nodule (not recorded which). Some clones in this sample may be carry-over from other donors' samples.

This clone appeared once. This sequence joins TRBV6-5 and TRBJ2-2; D gene unclear. With 2 bases removed from V and 5 bases from J, the gap between germline ends came to 9 bases. Germline CDR1 is MNHEY and CDR2 is SVGAGI. This CDR3 is built from 14 residues. CDR3 region: CASSYIPKTGELFF. The CDR3 nucleotides are TGTGCCAGCAGTTACATCCCTAAAACCGGGGAGCTGTTTTTT.

This clone has only a few counts. The junction differs from germline at one of its ends, possibly a read error. The chain recombines TRBV15 with TRBJ2-7, with 7 positions matching TRBD2. Germline CDR1 reads LNHNV; CDR2 reads YYDKDF (reference sequence). The CDR3 sequence is 14 residues long. DNA of the CDR3: TGCGCCACCAGCGGGGTCCGGGAGTTTTACGAGCAGTACTTC. Encoded protein: CATSGVREFYEQYF.

In this sample, this clone turned up once. The rearrangement links TRBV3-1 to TRBJ2-5; D gene unclear. This CDR3 comprises 12 residues. Germline V gives CDR1 LGHDT, CDR2 YNNKEL (reference sequence). Trimming took off 3 bases at V and 7 bases at J, with 9 bases between the two ends. This chain's CDR3 is CASSQTSGTQYF. The DNA of the CDR3 is TGTGCCAGCAGCCAGACTTCGGGGACCCAGTACTTC.

The V call is TRBV10-3, the J call TRBJ1-1; 8 bases agree with TRBD1. The length of the CDR3 is 14 residues. Germline assignment: CDR1 ENHRY and CDR2 SYGVKD. V gave up 6 bases and J gave up 1 base; unmatched junction bases: 4. DNA of the CDR3: TGTGCCATCAGGGGTGGGACAGGGAACACTGAAGCTTTCTTT. Translating it yields CAIRGGTGNTEAFF.

Worth noting for this clone: The identical CDR3 is also encoded by other nucleotide sequences in the sample. CDR3 sequence: CASSLSSLNEQFF. CDR3 nucleotide sequence: TGTGCCAGCAGCTTATCTAGCCTCAATGAGCAGTTCTTC. The V call is TRBV11-2, the J call TRBJ2-1; D is possibly TRBD2 (5 bases). V shed 2 bases and J shed 6 bases, with 8 bases lying between them. Germline V gives CDR1 SGHAT, CDR2 FQNNGV. The CDR3 spans 13 residues.

J is TRBJ1-2 and V is TRBV20-1; D remains unclear. There are 15 residues in the CDR3. V shed 8 bases and J shed 4 bases, with 23 bases lying between them. Germline CDR1 is DFQATT and CDR2 is SNEGSKA (reference sequence). The chain's CDR3 is CSTQHRRTASYGYTF. CDR3 coding DNA: TGCAGTACCCAGCACAGACGGACGGCCTCCTATGGCTACACCTTC.

Points on this clone: The CDR3 does not end in the conserved phenylalanine or tryptophan, so this is likely a read error. The genes are TRBV7-8 and TRBJ2-7; no firm D call. The V end was cut by 5 bases, the J end by 6 bases, with 8 bases between. From germline, CDR1 is SGHVS and CDR2 FQNEAQ. The CDR3 covers 11 residues. The CDR3 loop reads CASSPLVEQYL. DNA for the CDR3: TGTGCCAGCAGCCCTTTAGTCGAGCAGTACCTC.

As for this clone: A read error may explain this, as a much larger clone is one base away. This sequence joins TRBV4-3 and TRBJ1-5; unclear D gene. Germline V gene sequence: CDR1 LGHNA, CDR2 YSLEER. The V gene lost 4 bases and the J gene lost 9 bases, with 19 bases spanning the gap. The CDR3 has 15 amino acids. The CDR3 reads CASSPHDMGSAPQHF. The CDR3 bases are TGCGCCAGCAGCCCACACGACATGGGGTCTGCGCCCCAGCATTTT.

The chain uses TRBV19 and TRBJ2-2; a weak D match, TRBD1 (6 bases). Germline values: CDR1 LNHDA, CDR2 SQIVND (reference sequence). CDR3 size: 17 residues. Deletions cut 0 bases from V and 4 bases from J, with 15 bases between. The CDR3 loop is CASSIDRAGVTTGELFF. The CDR3 coding sequence is TGTGCCAGTAGTATAGACAGGGCAGGGGTAACCACCGGGGAGCTGTTTTTT.

The chain couples TRBV20-1 to TRBJ2-7; 10 positions agree with TRBD1. CDR3 size: 15 residues. The ends lost 7 bases at V and 7 bases at J; junction bases unmatched: 16. From germline, CDR1 is DFQATT and CDR2 SNEGSKA (reference sequence). The CDR3 region has the DNA TGCAGTGTTCTCCCATCCGGGACAGGGGTGGGTGAGCAGTACTTC. Residues: CSVLPSGTGVGEQYF.

The chain has TRBV9 and TRBJ2-5; D tentatively fits TRBD1 or TRBD2 (6 bases each). The V end lost 0 bases, the J end lost 5 bases, and 20 bases lay between the germline ends. The CDR3 is made up of 17 amino acids. Germline CDR1 and CDR2: SGDLS and YYNGEE. The CDR3, as DNA: TGTGCCAGCAGCGTAGCTTGGGACGGGAGAGGGGGGGAGACCCAGTACTTC. Its protein product is CASSVAWDGRGGETQYF. Full variable domain (missing parts from reference TRBV9 and TRBJ2-5): DSGVTQTPKHLITATGQRVTLRCSPRSGDLSVYWYQQSLDQGLQFLIQYYNGEERAKGNILERFSAQQFPDLHSELNLSSLELGDSALYFCASSVAWDGRGGETQYFGPGTRLLVL.

CDR3 in DNA: TGTGCCAGCAGCCAAGGCAGCGGCGATGAGCAGTTCTTC. It specifies CASSQGSGDEQFF. V usage is TRBV3-1 and J usage is TRBJ2-1, with D possibly matching TRBD2 (5 bases). This CDR3 is built from 13 residues. Germline V lookup: CDR1 LGHDT, CDR2 YNNKEL (reference sequence). Trimming shortened V by 1 base and J by 8 bases, and 9 bases separated the two germline ends.

V gene TRBV11-1 combines with J gene TRBJ2-3; 7 bases line up with TRBD2. Germline-derived CDR1 and CDR2 are SGHAT and FQDESV (reference sequence). The V segment lost 5 bases and the J segment 1 base; nucleotides outside the gene matches: 9. The CDR3 is 16 residues long. The DNA of the CDR3 is TGTGCCAGCAGCCTCCCGACCGCGGGGGGCACAGATACGCAGTATTTT. It translates to CASSLPTAGGTDTQYF.

In this sample, this clone turned up a few times. The V and J genes are TRBV19 and TRBJ2-7; TRBD1 aligns across 7 bases. The trim removed 6 bases at V and 4 bases at J, leaving 6 bases unmatched. The CDR3 length is 13 residues. In germline, CDR1 is LNHDA, CDR2 SQIVND (reference sequence). CDR3 in amino acids: CASSPGTAYEQYF. The CDR3 DNA reads TGTGCCAGTAGCCCCGGGACAGCTTACGAGCAGTACTTC.

The chain couples TRBV5-1 to TRBJ2-7; TRBD2 is a possible D gene (6 bases). This CDR3 is built from 11 residues. Germline loops: CDR1 SGHRS, CDR2 YFSETQ. V lost 4 bases, J lost 5 bases, and 7 bases lay in between. CDR3 sequence reads: CASSASDEQYF. The CDR3 DNA sequence: TGCGCCAGCAGCGCTAGCGACGAGCAGTACTTC.

This clone has a handful of counts. V and J are TRBV10-3 and TRBJ2-3; the match to TRBD2 covers 13 bases. V lost 7 bases to trimming and J lost 1 base; unmatched junction nucleotides: 8. Germline V gene data show CDR1 as ENHRY and CDR2 as SYGVKD. The CDR3 sequence is 17 residues long. The CDR3: CAITRMGTSGGTDTQYF. The CDR3 DNA reads TGTGCCATCACCCGGATGGGGACTAGCGGGGGCACAGATACGCAGTATTTT.

This clone turned up a few times. This chain joins TRBV2 and TRBJ1-6, with a tentative D call TRBD1 (5 bases). Trimming stripped 6 bases from V and 7 bases from J, with 13 bases between. CDR1 is SNHLY, CDR2 FYNNEI, per germline. This CDR3 comprises 14 residues. DNA of the CDR3: TGTGCCAGCAGGACCGGGACGCAAAATTCACCCCTCCACTTT. Its protein is CASRTGTQNSPLHF.

This clone has only a few counts. The chain carries TRBV6-1 and TRBJ1-6, with TRBD1 matching over 9 bases. Germline assignment: CDR1 MNHNS and CDR2 SASEGT. Unmatched junction bases numbered 7, after V lost 6 bases and J lost 10 bases. The CDR3 totals 14 residues. CDR3 coding DNA: TGTGCCAGCAGCCTACAGGGGGCTAGGTCACCCCTCCACTTT. Its translation: CASSLQGARSPLHF.

This clone was seen a few times. The V and J genes are TRBV24-1 and TRBJ1-2; a possible D gene is TRBD1 (6 bases). The germline V gene encodes CDR1 KGHDR and CDR2 SFDVKD. The ends were cut back, 9 bases at V and 8 bases at J, with 12 bases in the middle. The CDR3 loop spans 11 amino acids. Here the CDR3 reads CATSGDMGYTF. CDR3 nucleotides: TGTGCCACCTCAGGGGACATGGGCTACACCTTC.

The chain carries TRBV7-8 and TRBJ1-2; no clear D gene. V was cut by 1 base and J by 8 bases, with 8 bases left in between. Germline V gene sequence: CDR1 SGHVS, CDR2 FQNEAQ. CDR3 length: 12 amino acids. The CDR3 region has the DNA TGTGCCAGCAGCTTAGGTGGGGAAGGCTACACCTTC. Translating gives CASSLGGEGYTF.

This rearrangement joins TRBV11-2 to TRBJ1-3; D is possibly TRBD1 (6 bases). Germline lookup yields CDR1 SGHAT and CDR2 FQNNGV. The length of the CDR3 is 13 residues. V dropped 3 bases and J dropped 7 bases, with 10 bases sitting between them. DNA for the CDR3: TGTGCCAGCAGCTTCAAGGGGGGGAACACCATATATTTT. Amino acid sequence: CASSFKGGNTIYF.